One sample yielded the 26 T cell receptor beta chains listed below, sequenced in a study of cytomegalovirus exposure and HLA in healthy donors. The primer mix had 60 Vbeta and 13 Jbeta primers. Assay used: immunoSEQ multiplex PCR; TCRdb lists only in-frame clones, some missing. The top ten clones hold roughly 2.2% of a sample with under 150,000 clones, around three quarters of them seen once. The specimen was PBMCs. The receptors come from a man aged 30 to 45 in good health and CMV-seronegative.

The chain combines TRBV4-1 with TRBJ1-5, with 8 bases matching TRBD1. V was pared by 1 base and J by 2 bases, with 7 bases of the junction left unmatched. Per the germline V gene, CDR1 is MGHRA and CDR2 is YSYEKL. CDR3 length: 17 residues. This chain's CDR3 is CASSQASGQEGNQPQHF. CDR3 bases: TGCGCCAGCAGCCAAGCTTCGGGACAGGAGGGCAATCAGCCCCAGCATTTT.

The sample holds a few counts of this clone. This chain links TRBV5-1 with TRBJ2-2; TRBD1 aligns across 10 bases. The CDR3 loop spans 16 amino acids. In germline, CDR1 is SGHRS, CDR2 YFSETQ. V lost 7 bases to trimming and J lost 4 bases; unmatched junction nucleotides: 10. The CDR3 here is CASRLGTGDFTGELFF. The CDR3 DNA follows: TGCGCCAGCCGACTGGGGACAGGGGACTTCACCGGGGAGCTGTTTTTT.

J is TRBJ2-2 and V is TRBV7-7; 12 nucleotides agree with TRBD2. This CDR3 comprises 20 residues. V trimming: 4 bases; J trimming: 2 bases; junction bases outside the gene matches: 14. The germline gives CDR1 SSHAT, CDR2 FNYEAQ (reference sequence). The chain's CDR3 is CASSSAAGTSGSLNTGELFF. CDR3 DNA sequence: TGTGCCAGCAGCTCGGCGGCCGGGACTAGCGGGTCGTTAAACACCGGGGAGCTGTTTTTT.

V gene TRBV6-5 combines with J gene TRBJ2-7; D perhaps matches TRBD2 (5 bases). In germline, CDR1 is MNHEY, CDR2 SVGAGI. V lost 0 bases and J 2 bases, leaving 14 bases between the germline ends. This CDR3 is built from 16 residues. CDR3 bases: TGTGCCAGCAGTTACTCAGGGAGAGGACTGACCTACGAGCAGTACTTC. It encodes CASSYSGRGLTYEQYF.

This sequence joins TRBV15 and TRBJ2-3; 8 nucleotides match TRBD2. The CDR3 extends over 14 amino acids. Trimming cost V 2 bases and J 3 bases; bases outside gene matches: 1. Germline CDR1 and CDR2: LNHNV and YYDKDF (reference sequence). Here the CDR3 reads CATSRQRETDTQYF. CDR3 bases: TGTGCCACCAGCAGACAGCGGGAGACAGATACGCAGTATTTT. The whole variable domain, remainder taken from reference TRBV15 and TRBJ2-3, is DAMVIQNPRYQVTQFGKPVTLSCSQTLNHNVMYWYQQKSSQAPKLLFHYYDKDFNNEADTPDNFQSRRPNTSFCFLDIRSPGLGDTAMYLCATSRQRETDTQYFGPGTRLTVL.

The chain uses TRBV19 and TRBJ2-1; 9 bases align to TRBD2. This CDR3 is 15 amino acids long. The germline gives CDR1 LNHDA, CDR2 SQIVND (reference sequence). V lost 6 bases and J lost 4; bases outside the gene matches: 7. CDR3: CASRMSGRSYNEQFF. The CDR3 DNA is TGTGCCAGTAGGATGAGCGGGAGGTCTTACAATGAGCAGTTCTTC.

Points on this clone: Different DNA sequences within this sample yield the same CDR3. This chain uses TRBV6-1 with TRBJ1-5; 11 positions agree with TRBD1. CDR3 length: 13 amino acids. V was pared by 9 bases and J by 7 bases, with 5 bases of the junction left unmatched. Germline CDR1 and CDR2: MNHNS and SASEGT. CDR3 nucleotide sequence: TGTGCCAGTAGGACAGGGGGCGGACAGCCCCAGCATTTT. It specifies CASRTGGGQPQHF.

The V call is TRBV18, the J call TRBJ2-1; D uncertain. The CDR3 runs 11 residues. V was trimmed by 6 bases and J by 8 bases, leaving 8 bases between them. Germline values: CDR1 KGHSH, CDR2 LQKENI. As DNA, the CDR3 is TGTGCCAGCTCCTCCTCGGATGAGCAGTTCTTC. Protein sequence: CASSSSDEQFF. The whole variable domain, remainder taken from reference TRBV18 and TRBJ2-1, is NAGVMQNPRHLVRRRGQEARLRCSPMKGHSHVYWYRQLPEEGLKFMVYLQKENIIDESGMPKERFSAEFPKEGPSILRIQQVVRGDSAAYFCASSSSDEQFFGPGTRLTVL.

The table lists this clone with a count of one. The V call is TRBV6-1, the J call TRBJ2-2; maybe TRBD1 (5 bases). Germline assignment: CDR1 MNHNS and CDR2 SASEGT. V lost 4 bases, J lost 6 bases, and 18 bases lay in between. The CDR3 is 16 residues long. The CDR3 DNA sequence: TGTGCCAGCAGTGTAAGAAAGGTTGACAGTCCCGGGGAGCTGTTTTTT. Amino acids: CASSVRKVDSPGELFF.

DNA of the CDR3: TGTGCCAGCGGCCGAACCGGAAACACCATATATTTT. It encodes CASGRTGNTIYF. This rearrangement joins TRBV28 to TRBJ1-3; D call uncertain. Germline V gene sequence: CDR1 MDHEN, CDR2 SYDVKM. This CDR3 comprises 12 residues. The ends were cut back, 8 bases at V and 4 bases at J, with 9 bases in the middle.

The chain uses TRBV7-9 and TRBJ2-3; D gene unclear. Germline-derived CDR1 and CDR2 are SEHNR and FQNEAQ (reference sequence). The CDR3 sequence is 13 residues long. V gave up 5 bases and J gave up 4 bases, with 10 bases separating them. This chain's CDR3 is CASSPPWPDTQYF. DNA of the CDR3: TGTGCCAGCAGCCCCCCTTGGCCAGATACGCAGTATTTT.

The V call is TRBV6-5, the J call TRBJ2-2; 9 bases align to TRBD2. V shed 10 bases, J shed 2 bases, and the junction held 5 bases outside the gene matches. CDR3 length equals 14 residues. CDR1 MNHEY and CDR2 SVGAGI come from the germline V gene. The CDR3 DNA is TGTGCCACTGCGGGGGGGTTAAACACCGGGGAGCTGTTTTTT. Residues: CATAGGLNTGELFF.

This clone was observed a handful of times. This chain connects TRBV30 to TRBJ1-5; 9 bases are shared with TRBD1. The length of the CDR3 is 14 residues. Germline V gene data show CDR1 as GTSNPN and CDR2 as SVGIG (reference sequence). The CDR3 sequence is CGFGTGRGNQPQHF. The CDR3 coding sequence is TGTGGGTTCGGGACAGGGAGAGGTAATCAGCCCCAGCATTTT.

The rearrangement links TRBV2 to TRBJ1-2; TRBD1 aligns across 8 bases. V gave up 7 bases and J gave up 13 bases; unmatched junction bases: 14. The CDR3 extends over 13 amino acids. CDR1 and CDR2 from the germline V gene are SNHLY and FYNNEI. The CDR3 loop reads CASTPTRRDRSTF. The CDR3, as DNA: TGTGCCAGCACCCCTACTCGCCGGGACAGGAGCACCTTC.

V is TRBV7-3 and J is TRBJ2-1; D unresolved. This CDR3 has 15 amino acids. Germline V CDR1 and CDR2: SGHTA, FQGTGA. V was shortened by 5 bases and J by 0 bases, with 11 bases between the two germline ends. For the CDR3, the DNA is TGTGCCAGCAGCCCACCGGAGAGCTCCTACAATGAGCAGTTCTTC. Translated, it gives CASSPPESSYNEQFF.

Only one count was recorded for this clone. The chain employs TRBV25-1 and TRBJ2-7; TRBD1 agrees at 9 bases. Germline CDR1 and CDR2: MGHDK and SYGVNS. Trimming removed 3 bases from V and 5 bases from J; junction bases left unmatched: 8. The CDR3 loop spans 15 amino acids. CDR3: CASSDWAGTGNEQYF. The DNA for the CDR3 is TGTGCCAGCAGTGATTGGGCGGGGACAGGGAACGAGCAGTACTTC.

This chain links TRBV10-1 with TRBJ2-3; 7 bases map to TRBD2. Germline CDR1 and CDR2: WNHNN and SYGVQD (reference sequence). Trimming cost V 0 bases and J 3 bases; bases outside gene matches: 3. The CDR3 spans 15 residues. The CDR3 spells CASSESREWTDTQYF. Written as DNA, the CDR3 is TGCGCCAGCAGTGAGTCGCGGGAGTGGACAGATACGCAGTATTTT.

The chain couples TRBV19 to TRBJ2-3, with TRBD1 identical over 7 bases. This CDR3 has 13 amino acids. With 10 bases clipped from V and 3 bases from J, the junction kept 7 bases outside the gene matches. Germline V gene data show CDR1 as LNHDA and CDR2 as SQIVND (reference sequence). Here the CDR3 reads CATQDRVTDTQYF. CDR3 nucleotide sequence: TGTGCCACTCAAGACAGGGTAACAGATACGCAGTATTTT.

The CDR3 DNA reads as TGTGCCAGCAGCTTGGAGTGGGCCCAAGAGACCCAGTACTTC. It is translated as CASSLEWAQETQYF. This rearrangement joins TRBV5-5 to TRBJ2-5; no firm D call. The CDR3 contains 14 residues. With 0 bases removed from V and 1 base from J, the gap between germline ends came to 7 bases. Germline values: CDR1 SGHKS, CDR2 YYEKEE (reference sequence).

The rearrangement joins TRBV18 to TRBJ1-3; D remains ambiguous. This CDR3 has 14 amino acids. The V end was cut by 0 bases, the J end by 4 bases, with 7 bases between. Per germline, CDR1 KGHSH and CDR2 LQKENI. The DNA of the CDR3 is TGTGCCAGCTCACCACCCGGGGTGGGAAACACCATATATTTT. It is translated as CASSPPGVGNTIYF.

The gene calls are TRBV5-4 and TRBJ2-2; TRBD2 might be the D (5 bases). The germline V and J ends were trimmed by 2 bases and 5 bases, with 19 bases remaining between them. Per the germline V gene, CDR1 is SGHNT and CDR2 is YYREEE (reference sequence). The CDR3 consists of 17 residues. The CDR3 bases are TGTGCCAGCAGCTTAAAGAAAGCTAGCAGAACTACCGGGGAGCTGTTTTTT. This sequence encodes CASSLKKASRTTGELFF.

The J gene is TRBJ1-2, the V gene TRBV4-2; no clear D. Looked up from germline, CDR1 is LGHNA and CDR2 is YNFKEQ. The V and J ends lost 0 bases and 7 bases respectively, with 9 bases between them. CDR3 length: 13 amino acids. The CDR3 DNA reads as TGTGCCAGCAGCCAAGAAAGAGGATTTGGCTACACCTTC. This translates into CASSQERGFGYTF.

The chain links TRBV30 to TRBJ2-1; D may be TRBD1 (6 bases). The V gene's germline CDR1 is GTSNPN and CDR2 SVGIG (reference sequence). The V end was cut by 1 base, the J end by 5 bases, with 12 bases between. This CDR3 has 14 residues. CDR3 nucleotides: TGTGCCTGGAGTGAGAACCGGGACAACAATGAGCAGTTCTTC. Translated: CAWSENRDNNEQFF.

The genes are TRBV10-3 and TRBJ1-1; D is possibly TRBD1 (5 bases). This CDR3 has 13 amino acids. The ends were cut back, 5 bases at V and 8 bases at J, with 15 bases in the middle. Germline V gene data show CDR1 as ENHRY and CDR2 as SYGVKD. This CDR3 reads CAISFGQGGEAFF. The DNA for the CDR3 is TGTGCCATCAGTTTCGGGCAGGGTGGAGAAGCTTTCTTT.

This chain links TRBV11-1 with TRBJ2-7; 10 bases align to TRBD1. The CDR3 runs 15 residues. CDR1 SGHAT and CDR2 FQDESV come from the germline V gene (reference sequence). Trimming removed 4 bases from V and 5 bases from J; junction bases left unmatched: 8. Written as DNA, the CDR3 is TGTGCCAGCAGCTCCCGGACAGGGGGTTGGGACGAGCAGTACTTC. This translates into CASSSRTGGWDEQYF.

This clone appeared many times. V gene TRBV15 combines with J gene TRBJ1-1, with 7 nucleotides matching TRBD1. Trimming at V came to 3 bases and at J to 14 bases, leaving 9 bases not matched to a gene. The CDR3 length is 12 residues. CDR1 and CDR2 from the germline V gene are LNHNV and YYDKDF (reference sequence). The CDR3 region has the DNA TGTGCCACCAGCAGCGACGACAGGGCCCGCTTCTTT. Protein: CATSSDDRARFF. The whole variable domain, remainder taken from reference TRBV15 and TRBJ1-1, is DAMVIQNPRYQVTQFGKPVTLSCSQTLNHNVMYWYQQKSSQAPKLLFHYYDKDFNNEADTPDNFQSRRPNTSFCFLDIRSPGLGDTAMYLCATSSDDRARFFGQGTRLTVV.